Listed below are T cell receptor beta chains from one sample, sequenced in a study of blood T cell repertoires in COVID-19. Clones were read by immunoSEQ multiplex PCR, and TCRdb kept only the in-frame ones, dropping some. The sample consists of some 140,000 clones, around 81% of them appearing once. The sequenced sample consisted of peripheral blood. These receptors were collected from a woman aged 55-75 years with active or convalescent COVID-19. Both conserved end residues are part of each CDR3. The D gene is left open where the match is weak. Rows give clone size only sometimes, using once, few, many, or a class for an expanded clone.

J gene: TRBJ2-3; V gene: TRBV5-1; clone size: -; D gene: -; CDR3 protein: CASSPQGGGTDTQYF; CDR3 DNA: TGCGCCAGCAGCCCCCAGGGGGGTGGCACAGATACGCAGTATTTT
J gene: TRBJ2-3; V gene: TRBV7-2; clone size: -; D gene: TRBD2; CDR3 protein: CASSLELAGDTRQYF; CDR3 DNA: TGTGCCAGCAGCTTAGAACTAGCGGGGGATACGCGGCAGTATTTT
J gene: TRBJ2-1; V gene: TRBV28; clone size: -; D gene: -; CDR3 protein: CASSLGTRSNEQFF; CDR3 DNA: TGTGCCAGCAGTTTAGGGACTCGTTCCAATGAGCAGTTCTTC
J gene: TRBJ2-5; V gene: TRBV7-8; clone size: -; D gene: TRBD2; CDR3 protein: CASSFRSLAGQETQYF; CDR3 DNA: TGTGCCAGCAGCTTTCGGTCGCTAGCGGGTCAAGAGACCCAGTACTTC
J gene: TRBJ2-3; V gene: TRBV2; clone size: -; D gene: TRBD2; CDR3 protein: CASSTGLADTDTQYF; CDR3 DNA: TGTGCCAGCAGTACTGGACTAGCGGATACAGATACGCAGTATTTT
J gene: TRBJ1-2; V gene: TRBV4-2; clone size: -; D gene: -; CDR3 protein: CASSQDNRRYNYGYTF; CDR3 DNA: TGTGCCAGCAGCCAAGATAACAGGCGATATAACTATGGCTACACCTTC
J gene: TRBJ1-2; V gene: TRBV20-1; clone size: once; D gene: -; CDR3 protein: CSASRVRSSLPADAYTF; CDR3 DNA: TGCAGTGCTAGTAGAGTCAGATCTAGTCTTCCTGCAGATGCCTACACCTTC
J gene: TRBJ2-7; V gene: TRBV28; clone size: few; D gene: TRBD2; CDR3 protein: CASTFSGRQGEQYF; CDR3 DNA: TGTGCCAGCACATTTAGCGGGCGCCAAGGGGAGCAGTACTTC
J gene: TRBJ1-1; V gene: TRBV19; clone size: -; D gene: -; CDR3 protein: CATRGYTEAFF; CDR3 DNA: TGTGCCACCAGGGGTTACACTGAAGCTTTCTTT
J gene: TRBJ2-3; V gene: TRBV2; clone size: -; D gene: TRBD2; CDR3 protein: CASSVTAGGRADTQYF; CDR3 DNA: TGTGCCAGCAGTGTAACTGCGGGAGGTCGGGCAGATACGCAGTATTTT
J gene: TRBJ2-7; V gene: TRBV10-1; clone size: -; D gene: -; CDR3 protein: CASSAQLVEESYEQYF; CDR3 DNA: TGCGCCAGCAGTGCCCAACTGGTTGAAGAATCCTACGAGCAGTACTTC
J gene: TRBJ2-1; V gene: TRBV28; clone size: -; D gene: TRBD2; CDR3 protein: CASSLSSGGHYNEQFF; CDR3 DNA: TGTGCCAGCAGCCTCTCTAGCGGGGGGCATTACAATGAGCAGTTCTTC
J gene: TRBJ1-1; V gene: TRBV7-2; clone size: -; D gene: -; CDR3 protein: CASGEDWAEAFF; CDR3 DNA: TGTGCCAGCGGAGAGGATTGGGCTGAAGCTTTCTTT
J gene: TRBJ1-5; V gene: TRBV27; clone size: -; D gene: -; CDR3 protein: CASAGRPHQPQHF; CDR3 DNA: TGTGCCAGCGCGGGGCGGCCACATCAGCCCCAGCATTTT
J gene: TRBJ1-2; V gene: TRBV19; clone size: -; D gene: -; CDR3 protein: CASPGGYYGYTF; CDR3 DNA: TGTGCCAGTCCTGGGGGGTACTATGGCTACACCTTC
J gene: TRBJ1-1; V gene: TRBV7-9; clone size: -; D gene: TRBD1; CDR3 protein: CASNRGQQIEAFF; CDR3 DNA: TGTGCCAGCAACCGGGGACAGCAGATTGAAGCTTTCTTT
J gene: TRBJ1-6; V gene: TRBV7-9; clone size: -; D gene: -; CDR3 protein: CASSSGDSYSPLHF; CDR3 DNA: TGTGCCAGCAGCTCAGGAGACAGCTATTCACCCCTCCACTTT
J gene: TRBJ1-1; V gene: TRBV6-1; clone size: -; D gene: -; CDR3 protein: CASSERITTQGMNTEAFF; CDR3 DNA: TGTGCCAGCAGTGAACGGATTACCACACAGGGCATGAACACTGAAGCTTTCTTT
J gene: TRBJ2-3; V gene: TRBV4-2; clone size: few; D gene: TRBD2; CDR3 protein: CASNPGTSGTDTQYF; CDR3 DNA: TGTGCCAGCAACCCCGGGACTAGCGGCACAGATACGCAGTATTTT
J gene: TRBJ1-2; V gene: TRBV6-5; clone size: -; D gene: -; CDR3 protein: CASSWANYGYTF; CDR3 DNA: TGTGCCAGCAGTTGGGCCAACTATGGCTACACCTTC
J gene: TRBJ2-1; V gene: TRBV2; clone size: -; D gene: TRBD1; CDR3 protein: CASTMDRAPYNEQFF; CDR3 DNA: TGTGCCAGCACGATGGACAGGGCCCCCTACAATGAGCAGTTCTTC
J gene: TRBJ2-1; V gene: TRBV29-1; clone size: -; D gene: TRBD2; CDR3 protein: CSVAAGGPSNEQFF; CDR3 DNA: TGCAGCGTTGCGGCGGGAGGGCCGAGCAATGAGCAGTTCTTC
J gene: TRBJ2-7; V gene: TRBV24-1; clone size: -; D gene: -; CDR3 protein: CATSYGSYEQYF; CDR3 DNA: TGTGCCACCAGTTACGGTTCCTACGAGCAGTACTTC
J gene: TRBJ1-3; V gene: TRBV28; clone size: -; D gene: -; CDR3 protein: CASQGPNTIYF; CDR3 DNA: TGTGCCAGCCAGGGCCCAAACACCATATATTTT
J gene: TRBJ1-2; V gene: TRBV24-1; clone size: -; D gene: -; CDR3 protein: CATSPSGIGGYTF; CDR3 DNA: TGTGCCACCAGTCCTTCAGGGATTGGTGGCTACACCTTC